One sample yielded the 2 T cell receptor beta chains listed below, sequenced in a study of T cell responses to AZD1222 COVID-19 vaccine. Profiling relied on immunoSEQ multiplex PCR, and the TCRdb table lists in-frame clones only, not all of them. This sample has about 55,000 clones, with around 90% found just once. The material was peripheral blood, obtained on day 0 of AZD1222 vaccination. The receptors originated from an adult in good health.

Regarding this clone: The sample contains more than one DNA sequence encoding this CDR3. The rearrangement joins TRBV6-1 to TRBJ2-5; the match to TRBD1 covers 8 bases. Germline V gives CDR1 MNHNS, CDR2 SASEGT. The CDR3 loop spans 16 amino acids. The trim removed 0 bases at V and 2 bases at J, leaving 5 bases unmatched. The CDR3 loop reads CASSEALGTGQETQYF. The CDR3 DNA reads as TGTGCCAGCAGTGAAGCGCTTGGGACAGGTCAAGAGACCCAGTACTTC.

The CDR3, as DNA: TGTGCCAGCAGTTACCTAGGGGCAGGGGATGGCTACACCTTC. Amino acids: CASSYLGAGDGYTF. The rearrangement joins TRBV6-2 or TRBV6-3 to TRBJ1-2, with a possible D match to TRBD1 (6 bases). This CDR3 comprises 14 residues. CDR1 is MNHEY, CDR2 SVGEGT, per germline. Trimming took 2 bases from V and 6 from J, leaving 13 bases between them.